This T cell receptor beta chain was identified during a study of tumor-infiltrating lymphocytes in primary liver carcinoma. With a constant-region primer, TCR beta cDNA was made from 400 to 550 ng of total RNA. Slightly modified ARM-PCR served as the procedure for the TCR beta libraries. These libraries came from three rounds of nested multiplex PCR. The first two PCR rounds, roughly 11 cycles each, used TRBV1-TRBV30 forward primers and a C-beta reverse primer. One entry per CDR3 protein, called by TCRdb with MiXCR from the multiplex PCR reads. This sample carries 75,000 to 80,000 distinct CDR3 sequences, 69% of them seen once, and the ten largest clones take about 28%. In germline, CDR1 is MNHEY, CDR2 SVGAGI. CDR3 length: 15 residues. On this clonotype itself: Given the absence of the conserved phenylalanine or tryptophan at the CDR3 end, a read error is likely.

Without any cell sorting, about 20-31 mg of bulk tissue yielded co-extracted RNA and DNA. Sequenced sample: tumor-adjacent normal liver tissue. The origin of this receptor is a man aged 40-49 years with primary liver carcinoma and hepatitis B virus infection. V is TRBV6-5 and J is TRBJ1-6, with 8 bases aligning to TRBD1. The CDR3 bases are TGTGCCAGCACTTACACGACAGGGGATAATTCACCCCTCCACTAT. Protein product: CASTYTTGDNSPLHY.